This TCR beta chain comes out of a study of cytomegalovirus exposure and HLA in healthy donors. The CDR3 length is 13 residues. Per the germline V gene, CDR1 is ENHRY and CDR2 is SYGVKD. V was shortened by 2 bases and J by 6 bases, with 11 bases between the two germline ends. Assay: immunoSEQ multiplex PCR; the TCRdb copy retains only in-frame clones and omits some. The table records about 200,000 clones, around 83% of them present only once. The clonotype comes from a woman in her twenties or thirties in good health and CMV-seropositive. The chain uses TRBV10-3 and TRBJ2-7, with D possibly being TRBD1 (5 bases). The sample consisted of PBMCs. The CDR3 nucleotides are TGTGCCATCAGTGAGCAAGGGGTCGGCGAGCAGTACTTC. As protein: CAISEQGVGEQYF.